The present T cell receptor (beta chain) was sequenced within a study of T-cell reconstitution after alpha-beta-depleted transplantation in children. Findings and limits, study-wide: Newly made T cells mostly supplied T-cell counts and diversity one year after transplant. As was reported, about two months after transplant, alpha-beta T cells came from several hundred expanded graft clones. It was surviving recipient T cells and thymic progenitors that gave some patients high TCRbeta diversity at day 60.

Trimming pared 8 bases from V and 4 bases from J, leaving 20 bases between. The CDR3 is 15 residues long. From germline, CDR1 is LGHDT and CDR2 YNNKEL (reference sequence). Unique molecular identifiers were used in preparing the TCRbeta library. A single record per CDR3 protein comes from TCRdb applying MiXCR to the PCR reads. The table records approximately 190,000 distinct CDR3 sequences, approximately 8.4% of them present only once. With respect to this clonotype: The antigen is not known.

The receptor comes from a male patient under 10 years old who had a stem cell transplant for acute myeloid leukemia, so the T cells may come from the graft donor. Sequences were derived from PBMCs, mostly from graft donor cells, sampled 360 days after TCRalphabeta/CD19-depleted stem cell transplant. The rearrangement joins TRBV3-1 to TRBJ1-1, with no clear D. The CDR3 loop is CASSQALLPSTEAFF. Written as DNA, the CDR3 is TGTGCCAGCTCCCAAGCCCTCCTCCCGAGCACTGAAGCTTTCTTT.